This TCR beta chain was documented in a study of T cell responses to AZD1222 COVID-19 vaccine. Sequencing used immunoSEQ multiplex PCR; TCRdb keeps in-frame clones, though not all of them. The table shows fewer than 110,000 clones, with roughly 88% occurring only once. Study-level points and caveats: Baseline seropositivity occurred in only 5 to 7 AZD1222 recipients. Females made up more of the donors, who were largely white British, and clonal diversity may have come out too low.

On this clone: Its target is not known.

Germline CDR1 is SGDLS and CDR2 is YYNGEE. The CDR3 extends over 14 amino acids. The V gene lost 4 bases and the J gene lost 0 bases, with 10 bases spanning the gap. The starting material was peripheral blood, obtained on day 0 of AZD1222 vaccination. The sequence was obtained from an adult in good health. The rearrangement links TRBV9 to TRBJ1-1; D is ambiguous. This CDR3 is CASSPRGMNTEAFF. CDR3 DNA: TGTGCCAGCAGCCCTCGAGGGATGAACACTGAAGCTTTCTTT.